This passage covers 27 T cell receptor beta chains from one sample sequenced in a study of cytomegalovirus exposure and HLA in healthy donors. With 60 Vbeta and 13 Jbeta primers, the PCR was carried out. Sequenced by immunoSEQ multiplex PCR; TCRdb stores in-frame clones only, minus some. The sample shows about 200,000 clones, about 75% of them seen only once. Sequencing used PBMCs. The receptors derive from a man aged 18 to 30 in good health and CMV-seronegative.

The chain carries TRBV19 and TRBJ1-5; 11 positions match TRBD1. With V trimmed by 6 bases and J by 4 bases, 8 bases remained unmatched. This CDR3 comprises 16 residues. The germline V gene encodes CDR1 LNHDA and CDR2 SQIVND (reference sequence). The DNA of the CDR3 is TGTGCCAGTAGGCATTGGGGGACAGGGGGAAATCAGCCCCAGCATTTT. Protein product: CASRHWGTGGNQPQHF.

The rearrangement joins TRBV29-1 to TRBJ2-7; the match to TRBD1 covers 10 bases. J lost 3 bases, V lost 7 bases, and 3 bases had no gene match. Germline-derived CDR1 and CDR2 are SQVTM and ANQGSEA. CDR3 length: 12 residues. CDR3 sequence: CSGGTGDYEQYF. CDR3 bases: TGCAGCGGAGGGACAGGGGACTACGAGCAGTACTTC.

The chain couples TRBV4-3 to TRBJ2-1, with 9 bases matching TRBD1. The J segment lost 5 bases and the V segment lost 0 bases, leaving 5 bases of the junction unmatched. Germline CDR1 LGHNA, CDR2 YSLEER. The CDR3 runs to 16 residues. The CDR3 loop reads CASSQDPGTGNNEQFF. The CDR3 nucleotides read TGCGCCAGCAGCCAAGACCCCGGGACAGGGAACAATGAGCAGTTCTTC.

This clone has a single count. The chain recombines TRBV6-5 with TRBJ1-4; D is uncertain. The CDR3 has 13 residues. Looked up from germline, CDR1 is MNHEY and CDR2 is SVGAGI. Trimming shortened V by 2 bases and J by 10 bases, and 11 bases separated the two germline ends. The CDR3 protein is CASSYQSSGKLFF. The CDR3 nucleotides read TGTGCCAGCAGTTACCAATCTTCGGGAAAACTGTTTTTT.

The V call is TRBV30, the J call TRBJ1-4; D remains ambiguous. This CDR3 is built from 16 residues. Germline V CDR1 and CDR2: GTSNPN, SVGIG (reference sequence). V gave up 0 bases and J gave up 5 bases, with 16 bases separating them. CDR3 sequence: CAWSVGISGANEKLFF. The CDR3 nucleotides are TGTGCCTGGAGTGTGGGTATTAGCGGAGCGAATGAAAAACTGTTTTTT.

J is TRBJ2-5 and V is TRBV19; D not resolved. The length of the CDR3 is 13 residues. V was shortened by 6 bases and J by 2 bases, with 10 bases between the two germline ends. Per germline, CDR1 LNHDA and CDR2 SQIVND (reference sequence). The CDR3 loop is CASRAPRQETQYF. As DNA, the CDR3 is TGTGCCAGTAGGGCCCCCAGACAAGAGACCCAGTACTTC. The full variable domain, completed using reference TRBV19 and TRBJ2-5, is DGGITQSPKYLFRKEGQNVTLSCEQNLNHDAMYWYRQDPGQGLRLIYYSQIVNDFQKGDIAEGYSVSREKKESFPLTVTSAQKNPTAFYLCASRAPRQETQYFGPGTRLLVL.

The chain has TRBV4-3 and TRBJ2-7, with a possible D match to TRBD2 (6 bases). The V gene lost 4 bases and the J gene lost 3 bases, with 10 bases spanning the gap. The germline V gene has CDR1 LGHNA and CDR2 YSLEER. This CDR3 contains 13 residues. DNA of the CDR3: TGCGCCAGCAGCCGGGGAGGTTTCTACGAGCAGTACTTC. This codes for CASSRGGFYEQYF.

V usage is TRBV5-1 and J usage is TRBJ1-1, with no clear D. Trimming took off 0 bases at V and 7 bases at J, with 7 bases between the two ends. The germline CDR1 and CDR2 sequences are SGHRS and YFSETQ. CDR3 size: 12 residues. CDR3 residues: CASSLGEGEAFF. CDR3 coding DNA: TGCGCCAGCAGCTTGGGGGAGGGTGAAGCTTTCTTT.

The chain joins TRBV6-1 to TRBJ1-2; D is ambiguous. The V end was cut by 6 bases, the J end by 1 base, with 12 bases between. This CDR3 has 14 amino acids. Germline V gives CDR1 MNHNS, CDR2 SASEGT. In nucleotides, the CDR3 is TGTGCCAGCAGCCCCCGGGAGTTTAACTATGGCTACACCTTC. Translation: CASSPREFNYGYTF.

This clone is a singleton in its sample. The chain couples TRBV5-4 to TRBJ2-4; no firm D call. Deletions cut 4 bases from V and 7 bases from J, with 12 bases between. This CDR3 comprises 13 residues. Germline V gene lookup returns CDR1 SGHNT and CDR2 YYREEE (reference sequence). Here the CDR3 reads CASSPGEVNIQYF. In nucleotides, the CDR3 is TGTGCCAGCAGCCCCGGAGAGGTCAACATTCAGTACTTC.

Concerning this clone: The junction shows a germline mismatch at one end, possibly a read error. V gene TRBV14 combines with J gene TRBJ2-7; TRBD2 is a possible D gene (6 bases). The V gene's germline CDR1 is SGHDN and CDR2 FVKESK. The CDR3 has 16 amino acids. CDR3 coding DNA: TGTGCCAGCAGCCAAGCTCGGGGACTCAGCTCCTATGAGCAGTACTTC. Translating it yields CASSQARGLSSYEQYF. The full variable domain, completed using reference TRBV14 and TRBJ2-7, is EAGVTQFPSHSVIEKGQTVTLRCDPISGHDNLYWYRRVMGKEIKFLLHFVKESKQDESGMPNNRFLAERTGGTYSTLKVQPAELEDSGVYFCASSQARGLSSYEQYFGPGTRLTVT.

This clone appeared a single time. The chain joins TRBV9 to TRBJ2-7, with TRBD1 matching 9 bases. The germline gives CDR1 SGDLS, CDR2 YYNGEE. The CDR3 consists of 15 residues. V shed 4 bases, J shed 4 bases, and the junction held 9 bases outside the gene matches. CDR3 loop: CASSPGTGKFYEQYF. The CDR3 bases are TGTGCCAGCAGCCCCGGGACAGGGAAATTTTACGAGCAGTACTTC.

The chain is built from TRBV9 and TRBJ2-5; 8 bases match TRBD2. The CDR3 covers 15 residues. Germline assignment: CDR1 SGDLS and CDR2 YYNGEE. J was trimmed by 2 bases and V by 4 bases; bases with no gene match: 7. For the CDR3, the DNA is TGTGCCAGCAGCTACGGGGGGGCCCGGCAAGAGACCCAGTACTTC. Translating it yields CASSYGGARQETQYF.

The chain recombines TRBV4-2 with TRBJ2-3; a possible D gene is TRBD2 (6 bases). Per the germline V gene, CDR1 is LGHNA and CDR2 is YNFKEQ. V was pared by 1 base and J by 5 bases, with 16 bases between. This CDR3 comprises 16 residues. The CDR3 sequence: CASSQVRGEGRDTQYF. In DNA form, the CDR3 reads TGTGCCAGCAGCCAAGTGCGGGGAGAGGGGAGAGATACGCAGTATTTT.

This clone was detected only a few times. This chain links TRBV29-1 with TRBJ2-7; TRBD1 agrees at 8 bases. Germline V gene lookup returns CDR1 SQVTM and CDR2 ANQGSEA. This CDR3 has 13 amino acids. Trimming cost V 3 bases and J 5 bases; bases outside gene matches: 6. DNA for the CDR3: TGCAGCGTTGATGGGGACAGGTCTGACGAGCAGTACTTC. Protein: CSVDGDRSDEQYF.

The J gene is TRBJ2-1, the V gene TRBV7-9, with 7 positions matching TRBD1. This CDR3 region has 14 residues. V shed 5 bases, J shed 10 bases, and the junction held 11 bases outside the gene matches. Germline lookup yields CDR1 SEHNR and CDR2 FQNEAQ (reference sequence). CDR3 residues: CASSLRTGRGEQFF. CDR3 DNA: TGTGCCAGCAGCCTCAGGACAGGCCGCGGGGAGCAGTTCTTC.

Points on this clone: Other DNA sequences from this sample encode an identical CDR3 as well. This chain links TRBV28 with TRBJ1-2; maybe TRBD1 (5 bases). Trimming took off 1 base at V and 4 bases at J, with 7 bases between the two ends. The germline V gene has CDR1 MDHEN and CDR2 SYDVKM. The length of the CDR3 is 13 residues. CDR3 sequence reads: CASSLLGGYGYTF. CDR3 sequence (DNA): TGTGCCAGCAGTTTATTGGGGGGCTATGGCTACACCTTC.

This clone was counted between two and nine times. The V gene is TRBV7-3, the J gene TRBJ2-7; D remains ambiguous. The CDR3 totals 13 residues. The V gene's germline CDR1 is SGHTA and CDR2 FQGTGA. The CDR3 spells CFFKQKAAYEQYF. The CDR3 region has the DNA TGTTTTTTCAAGCAGAAGGCGGCATACGAGCAGTACTTC.

V is TRBV7-8 and J is TRBJ1-1; a weak D match, TRBD1 (6 bases). Germline assignment: CDR1 SGHVS and CDR2 FQNEAQ. V gave up 1 base and J gave up 3 bases, with 33 bases separating them. The CDR3 is 22 residues long. CDR3 protein: CASSLEVFNPKYRDTGDTEAFF. The CDR3 DNA reads TGTGCCAGCAGCTTAGAAGTTTTTAATCCAAAATACCGGGACACCGGGGACACTGAAGCTTTCTTT.

With regard to this clone: Distinct nucleotide sequences in the sample also encode this CDR3. The J gene is TRBJ2-5, the V gene TRBV5-4; 11 bases map to TRBD2. Germline V gene sequence: CDR1 SGHNT, CDR2 YYREEE (reference sequence). J lost 2 bases, V lost 0 bases, and 3 bases had no gene match. CDR3 length: 16 residues. The CDR3 protein is CASSLGLAGGQETQYF. As DNA, the CDR3 is TGTGCCAGCAGCTTGGGCTTAGCGGGGGGGCAAGAGACCCAGTACTTC.

The chain links TRBV6-4 to TRBJ1-1; D unresolved. V was pared by 8 bases and J by 1 base, with 14 bases between. Germline CDR1 and CDR2: MRHNA and SNTAGT. The CDR3 covers 14 residues. This CDR3 is CASCLRSQNTEAFF. CDR3 bases: TGTGCCAGCTGCCTCAGGTCCCAGAACACTGAAGCTTTCTTT.

Here the CDR3 reads CASSAPPGQGTYEQYF. The CDR3 region has the DNA TGTGCCAGCAGCGCCCCCCCAGGACAGGGCACCTACGAGCAGTACTTC. The chain couples TRBV9 to TRBJ2-7, with 8 bases matching TRBD1. This CDR3 has 16 residues. V lost 3 bases and J lost 2; bases outside the gene matches: 10. The germline V gene has CDR1 SGDLS and CDR2 YYNGEE. The full variable domain, completed using reference TRBV9 and TRBJ2-7, is DSGVTQTPKHLITATGQRVTLRCSPRSGDLSVYWYQQSLDQGLQFLIQYYNGEERAKGNILERFSAQQFPDLHSELNLSSLELGDSALYFCASSAPPGQGTYEQYFGPGTRLTVT.

V and J are TRBV5-4 and TRBJ1-1; weak D call: TRBD1 (6 bases). CDR3 size: 15 residues. Per germline, CDR1 SGHNT and CDR2 YYREEE (reference sequence). With 0 bases removed from V and 5 bases from J, the gap between germline ends came to 14 bases. CDR3 loop: CASSLGTPQGTEAFF. Written as DNA, the CDR3 is TGTGCCAGCAGCTTGGGGACACCCCAGGGGACTGAAGCTTTCTTT. Drawing the rest from reference TRBV5-4 and TRBJ1-1, the complete variable domain is ETGVTQSPTHLIKTRGQQVTLRCSSQSGHNTVSWYQQALGQGPQFIFQYYREEENGRGNFPPRFSGLQFPNYSSELNVNALELDDSALYLCASSLGTPQGTEAFFGQGTRLTVV.

The chain carries TRBV27 and TRBJ2-7, with TRBD1 identical over 7 bases. Germline CDR1 MNHEY, CDR2 SMNVEV (reference sequence). V shed 5 bases, J shed 2 bases, and the junction held 15 bases outside the gene matches. The CDR3 runs to 17 residues. The CDR3 loop reads CASSTLPGTARPYEQYF. The CDR3 bases are TGTGCCAGCAGTACATTACCCGGGACAGCGAGGCCCTACGAGCAGTACTTC.

On this clone: The junction shows a germline mismatch at one end, possibly a read error. The rearrangement links TRBV7-9 to TRBJ2-7; D unresolved. This CDR3 is built from 13 residues. CDR1 and CDR2 from the germline V gene are SEHNR and FQNEAQ (reference sequence). The CDR3 DNA sequence: TGTTCCAGCAGCTTTGTACAGTCCTACGAGCAGTACTTC. It yields the protein CSSSFVQSYEQYF.

The genes are TRBV7-2 and TRBJ2-5, with TRBD2 matching over 9 bases. V lost 3 bases, J lost 5 bases, and 4 bases stayed unmatched. Germline V lookup: CDR1 SGHTA, CDR2 FQGNSA. This CDR3 contains 14 residues. The CDR3, as DNA: TGTGCCAGCAGCTTGGCGGGGGGGCCGGAGACCCAGTACTTC. Residues: CASSLAGGPETQYF.

The V and J genes are TRBV6-5 and TRBJ2-5; 7 bases are shared with TRBD1. V was pared by 2 bases and J by 2 bases, with 2 bases of the junction left unmatched. Germline V gene data show CDR1 as MNHEY and CDR2 as SVGAGI. The CDR3 is made up of 14 amino acids. The chain's CDR3 is CASSYRDRQETQYF. Written as DNA, the CDR3 is TGTGCCAGCAGTTACCGGGACAGACAAGAGACCCAGTACTTC.